The 3 T cell receptor beta chains presented below share a single source sample, sequenced in a study of blood T cell repertoires in COVID-19 (dated by TCRdb to 2018 to 2020). The library was generated by the immunoSEQ multiplex PCR assay. TCRdb mirrors the immuneACCESS table, restricted to in-frame sequences. Some clones are absent from its copies; in checked studies, under half trace to an unresolved V gene, and the reason for the others is unknown. This sample gives about 380,000 clones in total; 81% of them show up just once. The biggest ten clones account for under 1.2% of the sample. The sequencing sample was made of peripheral blood. The origin of the receptors is a human donor with acute or convalescent COVID-19. The donor label of this sample is uncertain.

With regard to this clone: Other DNA sequences within the sample encode an identical CDR3. This rearrangement joins TRBV7-9 to TRBJ1-6; D gene uncertain. This CDR3 comprises 14 residues. Per germline, CDR1 SEHNR and CDR2 FQNEAQ (reference sequence). Trimming shortened V by 1 base and J by 4 bases, and 5 bases separated the two germline ends. The CDR3 DNA follows: TGTGCCAGCAGCTTAGAACAATATAATTCACCCCTCCACTTT. This encodes CASSLEQYNSPLHF.

The gene calls are TRBV18 and TRBJ2-4; TRBD2 agrees at 8 bases. Germline V gene data show CDR1 as KGHSH and CDR2 as LQKENI. The CDR3 is made up of 15 amino acids. Trimming took 3 bases from V and 10 from J; bases not matched to a gene: 11. This CDR3 reads CASSPVVSAGEIQYF. The CDR3 DNA reads as TGTGCCAGCTCACCCGTTGTATCAGCGGGGGAGATTCAGTACTTC.

V usage is TRBV5-1 and J usage is TRBJ1-5; D may be TRBD1 (5 bases). The V end lost 0 bases, the J end lost 4 bases, and 8 bases lay between the germline ends. The CDR3 has 14 amino acids. Germline V gene sequence: CDR1 SGHRS, CDR2 YFSETQ. CDR3 nucleotides: TGCGCCAGCAGCTTGGGGGGACTGAATCAGCCCCAGCATTTT. Translation: CASSLGGLNQPQHF.